Listed below are T cell receptor beta chains from one sample, sequenced in a study of T cells in localized non-small cell lung cancer. Clones were sequenced by immunoSEQ multiplex PCR, and TCRdb holds only the in-frame ones, with some missing. The table records tens of thousands of clones, roughly nine tenths of them present only once. The source was PBMCs, collected before any cancer treatment. The receptors stem from a woman aged 40-70 years with stage II lung adenocarcinoma. Each CDR3 is given with its conserved first and last residue. The D gene is left open where the match is weak. Some rows have no size entry. The others give once, few or many, or a class for an expanded clone.

clone size,J gene,D gene,V gene,CDR3 length,CDR3 DNA,CDR3 protein
NA,TRBJ2-4,NA,TRBV28,17,TGTGCCAGCAGTCCCCTGGGGACGACGGGTAGAGAAAACATTCAGTACTTC,CASSPLGTTGRENIQYF
few,TRBJ1-6,NA,TRBV5-1,14,TGCGCCAGCAGCTTTGGGGACGGGGATTCACCCCTCCACTTT,CASSFGDGDSPLHF
NA,TRBJ2-7,TRBD1,TRBV11-2,17,TGTGCCAGCAGCTTAGATTCGGGGACAGGGTTTACCTACGAGCAGTACTTC,CASSLDSGTGFTYEQYF
NA,TRBJ2-1,TRBD2,TRBV6-6,14,TGTGCCAGCAGCCGACTAGCGGGGTGGAATGAGCAGTTCTTC,CASSRLAGWNEQFF
once,TRBJ1-5,NA,TRBV5-1,15,TGCGCCAGCAGGTTTGATCCCTATAGCAATCAGCCCCAGCATTTT,CASRFDPYSNQPQHF
NA,TRBJ1-1,NA,TRBV4-2,12,TGTGCCAGCAGCCAAGTGTACACTGAAGCTTTCTTT,CASSQVYTEAFF
NA,TRBJ2-1,NA,TRBV27,15,TGTGCCAGCAGTTTCCGGGGGCGGTCCTACAATGAGCAGTTCTTC,CASSFRGRSYNEQFF
NA,TRBJ2-7,TRBD2,TRBV9,15,TGTGCCAGCAGCGTGGGTGCTAGCGGGACCAACGAGCAGTACTTC,CASSVGASGTNEQYF
NA,TRBJ1-2,TRBD1,TRBV19,14,TGTGCCAGTAACCCTTATCGACAGGGAAATGGCTACACCTTC,CASNPYRQGNGYTF
once,TRBJ2-5,NA,TRBV11-2,14,TGTGCCAGCAGCTTGTATGGATCCGGGGAGACCCAGTACTTC,CASSLYGSGETQYF
NA,TRBJ1-5,NA,TRBV29-1,12,TGCAGCGTTGGACGGAGCAATCAGCCCCAGCATTTT,CSVGRSNQPQHF